This is a list of T cell receptor beta chains from one sample in a study of blood T cell repertoires in COVID-19. Repertoires were generated with immunoSEQ multiplex PCR, while TCRdb's copy carries only in-frame clones and drops some. The sample gives more than 200,000 clones, 88% of which show up once; 1.5% to 2% is in the top ten. Sequenced: peripheral blood. Every receptor here comes from a man aged 65-85 years with acute or convalescent COVID-19. CDR3s include the opening cysteine and the closing phenylalanine or tryptophan. A D gene is named only where the DNA matches it firmly. Size tells how often a clone was seen (once, few, many) or the class of an expanded clone, and some rows leave it out.

size	V	D	J	DNA	CDR3
few	TRBV24-1	TRBD2	TRBJ2-3	TGTGCCACCAGTGACCCCGTTGGTAGCGGGAGATTGCGGGACACAGATACGCAGTATTTT	CATSDPVGSGRLRDTDTQYF
.	TRBV2	TRBD1	TRBJ2-1	TGTGCCAGCAGGGACAGGGCGGGGTCCTACAATGAGCAGTTCTTC	CASRDRAGSYNEQFF
.	TRBV7-9	.	TRBJ1-4	TGTGCCAGCAGCTTGGTCGGTGAAAAACTGTTTTTT	CASSLVGEKLFF
.	TRBV29-1	TRBD2	TRBJ2-3	TGCAGCGTTGGACTAGCGGGAGGAGCGGATACGCAGTATTTT	CSVGLAGGADTQYF
.	TRBV29-1	TRBD1	TRBJ2-1	TGCAGCGTGCTCAATACAGGGGACTCCTACAATGAGCAGTTCTTC	CSVLNTGDSYNEQFF
.	TRBV5-1	.	TRBJ2-5	TGCGCCAGCAGCGGGCCCCTGTACCAAGAGACCCAGTACTTC	CASSGPLYQETQYF
.	TRBV2	.	TRBJ1-1	TGTGCCAGCAATGGGCCGAACACTGAAGCTTTCTTT	CASNGPNTEAFF
.	TRBV5-1	.	TRBJ2-7	TGCGCCAGCAGCTTGGGCCCTTCGGGTCCGACCCTCTACGAGCAGTACTTC	CASSLGPSGPTLYEQYF
.	TRBV19	TRBD2	TRBJ2-3	TGTGCCAGTAAACTAGCGGGATCTTACACAGATACGCAGTATTTT	CASKLAGSYTDTQYF
.	TRBV3-1/TRBV3-2	.	TRBJ2-7	TGTGCCAGCAGCCCCTCCGGGGTGGACCCTATCTACGAGCAGTACTTC	CASSPSGVDPIYEQYF
.	TRBV15	TRBD2	TRBJ2-3	TGTGCCACCAGCAGAGGGGTAGCGGGAGCTGGAGATACGCAGTATTTT	CATSRGVAGAGDTQYF
once	TRBV21-1	.	TRBJ2-1	TGTGCCAGCAGCAATCCAGAGCCGGGACTAGCGGGAGGGCGGGATGAGCAGTTCTTC	CASSNPEPGLAGGRDEQFF
.	TRBV6-5	.	TRBJ1-5	TGTGCCAGCAGGGCCTACGGGGGTTCTCAGCATTTT	CASRAYGGSQHF
.	TRBV11-2	.	TRBJ2-5	TGTGCCAGCAGCTTAGGGGGGGACGTAGAGACCCAGTACTTC	CASSLGGDVETQYF
.	TRBV19	TRBD1	TRBJ1-2	TGTGCCAGTAGTGTGCAATGGGACAGCGCAAACTATGGCTACACCTTC	CASSVQWDSANYGYTF
.	TRBV6-6	TRBD2	TRBJ2-5	TGTGCCAGCAGTTCGGCCCGGACTAGGGGACAAGAGACCCAGTACTTC	CASSSARTRGQETQYF
.	TRBV18	.	TRBJ1-4	TGTGCCAGCTCACCAGGCCAGGGAGGCAGAAATGAAAAACTGTTTTTT	CASSPGQGGRNEKLFF